The T cell receptor beta chain under discussion was sequenced for a study of cytomegalovirus exposure and HLA in healthy donors. The study's findings and limits: Specificity for CMV antigens was confirmed in vitro for a few of the CMV-associated chains. Analyses of presence and absence presupposed an approximately uniform sequencing depth across donors. In a later analysis, at a false discovery rate of 0.05, about 17,000 TCR beta sequences matched HLA alleles.

V was clipped by 1 base and J by 7 bases, with 19 bases between them. The length of the CDR3 is 17 residues. Per germline, CDR1 KGHSH and CDR2 LQKENI. Concerning this clone itself: Antigen: not known.

PCR amplification relied on 60 Vbeta primers (plus 13 Jbeta primers). The repertoire was sequenced with immunoSEQ multiplex PCR; TCRdb's copy has only in-frame clones and lacks some. The sample has tens of thousands of clones; roughly 77% are singletons. The sequence derives from a man aged 40-49 years in good health and CMV-seronegative. Sequences were obtained from PBMCs. J is TRBJ1-4 and V is TRBV18; D is undetermined. In DNA, the CDR3 is TGTGCCAGCTCACCACTTTTGGGTAGCGCGGGAGGTGAAAAACTGTTTTTT. It codes for CASSPLLGSAGGEKLFF.